Listed below are T cell receptor beta chains from one sample, sequenced in a study of T cells after yellow fever vaccination. TCRdb re-derived calls from the 5' RACE reads in MiXCR, one entry per CDR3 protein. The sample holds roughly 240,000 distinct CDR3 sequences, 6.7% seen once. The input for sequencing was CD4+ T cells sorted from PBMCs, taken on the day of the yellow fever booster vaccination. Every receptor here comes from a young man who received the YFV17D yellow fever vaccine. CDR3s include the opening cysteine and the closing phenylalanine or tryptophan. Each record gives: D gene, J gene, V gene, clone size, CDR3 DNA, CDR3 protein. A D gene is named only where the DNA matches it firmly. Some rows mark clone size as missing; the rest say once, few, many or name a class of expanded clone.

>TRBD2|TRBJ2-1|TRBV3-1|few
TGTGCCAGCAGCCATGGGGGACTAGCGGGAAAAGAGCAGTTCTTC
CASSHGGLAGKEQFF
>TRBD2|TRBJ2-7|TRBV30|many
TGTGCCTGGGGGACTAGCGGGAGGTACGAGCAGTACTTC
CAWGTSGRYEQYF
>TRBD2|TRBJ2-1|TRBV5-5|.
TGTGCCATCAGCCCTGGGACTATAAGTATCGATGAGCAGTTCTTC
CAISPGTISIDEQFF
>.|TRBJ2-5|TRBV5-1|many
TGCGCCAGCAGCTCACGAACTGGTTTCGGGGAGACCCAGTACTTC
CASSSRTGFGETQYF
>.|TRBJ2-1|TRBV5-1|.
TGCGCCAGCTCGCGGGAAAACGTTCATGAGCAGTTCTTC
CASSRENVHEQFF
>TRBD1|TRBJ2-1|TRBV28|many
TGTGCCAGCAGCTTCCGGGACAGGGTTTTCCATGAGCAGTTCTTC
CASSFRDRVFHEQFF
>TRBD2|TRBJ2-5|TRBV6-5|few
TGTGCCAGCAGTTCTCTAGCGGGAGGGGGTTCACAAGAGACCCAGTACTTC
CASSSLAGGGSQETQYF
>TRBD1|TRBJ2-7|TRBV4-2|many
TGTGCCAGCAGCCAACCCGCCCCGGGACAGGGTTCCTACGAGCAGTACTTC
CASSQPAPGQGSYEQYF
>TRBD1|TRBJ1-2|TRBV20-1|.
TGCAGTGCCCCAACAGGGGGGAACTATGGCTACACCTTC
CSAPTGGNYGYTF
>TRBD2|TRBJ2-7|TRBV5-5|many
TGTGCCAGCAGCCTGCCCGGGAGCGGGAGATCCGAGCAGTACTTC
CASSLPGSGRSEQYF
>.|TRBJ2-7|TRBV20-1|few
TGCAGCATACAATTTCGGCAGGTTCATGCCTACGAGCAGTACTTC
CSIQFRQVHAYEQYF
>.|TRBJ1-6|TRBV10-3|few
TGTGCCATCAGTGCGGGCTCGGGGAATTCACCCCTCCACTTT
CAISAGSGNSPLHF
>TRBD2|TRBJ2-7|TRBV12-3/TRBV12-4|many
TGTGCCAGCAGCGAGGGACTAGCGGGAAGTTACGAGCAGTACTTC
CASSEGLAGSYEQYF
>TRBD2|TRBJ2-7|TRBV7-2|.
TGTGCCAGCAGCTCTAACCAAGCGGGAGGAAACGAGCAGTACTTC
CASSSNQAGGNEQYF
>TRBD2|TRBJ2-5|TRBV7-2|many
TGTGCCAGCAGCTTTTTAGCTAGCGGGAGTCGAGAGACCCAGTACTTC
CASSFLASGSRETQYF
>.|TRBJ2-5|TRBV16|.
TGTGCCAGCAGCCGACCCGGGCAGGGTGGTCGAGAGAACCAGTACTTC
CASSRPGQGGRENQYF
>TRBD2|TRBJ2-7|TRBV6-5|.
TGTGCCAGCAGTACTCGGACTAGCGGGAGGGCAAACTACGAGCAGTACTTC
CASSTRTSGRANYEQYF
>.|TRBJ2-3|TRBV14|.
TGTGCCAGCAGCCAAGATGTGGCTAGAAAAGATACGCAGTATTTT
CASSQDVARKDTQYF
>.|TRBJ2-7|TRBV6-2/TRBV6-3|.
TGTGCCAGCAGTTCGCTCCGGGGCGAGCGGAGCTCCTACGAGCAGTACTTC
CASSSLRGERSSYEQYF
>TRBD1|TRBJ2-3|TRBV5-1|.
TGCGCCAGCAGCTTGACAGGGGGCAACGGGCGTGGGACAGATACGCAGTATTTT
CASSLTGGNGRGTDTQYF
>.|TRBJ2-6|TRBV9|few
TGTGCCAGCAGCCCAGGAGGTGGGACAACGGAGTCTGGGGCCAACGTCCTGACTTTC
CASSPGGGTTESGANVLTF
>.|TRBJ2-1|TRBV6-5|.
TGTGCCAGCAGTTATGGTACCCCGTCCTACAATGAGCAGTTCTTC
CASSYGTPSYNEQFF
>.|TRBJ2-1|TRBV3-1|few
TGTGCCAGCAGCCAAGGGAGACTTTCCTACAATGAGCAGTTCTTC
CASSQGRLSYNEQFF
>.|TRBJ2-1|TRBV29-1|.
TGCAGCGTCGCAACCGTCCGGACTGAGCAGTTCTTC
CSVATVRTEQFF
>.|TRBJ2-7|TRBV28|.
TGTGCCAGCACAAGGGACCAGACCTACGAGCAGTACTTC
CASTRDQTYEQYF